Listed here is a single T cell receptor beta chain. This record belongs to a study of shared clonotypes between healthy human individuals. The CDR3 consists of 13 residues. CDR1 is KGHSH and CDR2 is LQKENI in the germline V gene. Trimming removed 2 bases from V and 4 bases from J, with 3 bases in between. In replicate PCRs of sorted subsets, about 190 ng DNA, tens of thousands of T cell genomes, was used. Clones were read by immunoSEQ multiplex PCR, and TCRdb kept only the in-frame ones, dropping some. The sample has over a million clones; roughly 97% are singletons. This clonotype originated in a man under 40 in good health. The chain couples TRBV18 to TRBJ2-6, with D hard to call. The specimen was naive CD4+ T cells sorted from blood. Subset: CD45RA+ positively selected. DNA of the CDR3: TGTGCCAGCTCACCAAGGGGGGCCAACGTCCTGACTTTC. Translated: CASSPRGANVLTF.